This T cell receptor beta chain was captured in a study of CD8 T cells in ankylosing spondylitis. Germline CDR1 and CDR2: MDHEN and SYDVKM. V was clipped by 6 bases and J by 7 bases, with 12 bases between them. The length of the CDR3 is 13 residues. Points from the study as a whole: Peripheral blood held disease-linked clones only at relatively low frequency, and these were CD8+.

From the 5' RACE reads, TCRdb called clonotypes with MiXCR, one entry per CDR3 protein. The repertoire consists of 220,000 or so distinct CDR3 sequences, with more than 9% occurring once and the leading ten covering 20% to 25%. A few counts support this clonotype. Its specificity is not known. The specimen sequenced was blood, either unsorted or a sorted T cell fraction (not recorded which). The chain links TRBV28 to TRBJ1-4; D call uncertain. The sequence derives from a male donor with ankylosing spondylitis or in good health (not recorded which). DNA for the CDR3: TGTGCCAGCAGCCCTCCCAGCGTTGAAAAACTGTTTTTT. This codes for CASSPPSVEKLFF. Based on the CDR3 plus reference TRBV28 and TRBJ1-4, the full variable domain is DVKVTQSSRYLVKRTGEKVFLECVQDMDHENMFWYRQDPGLGLRLIYFSYDVKMKEKGDIPEGYSVSREKKERFSLILESASTNQTSMYLCASSPPSVEKLFFGSGTQLSVL.